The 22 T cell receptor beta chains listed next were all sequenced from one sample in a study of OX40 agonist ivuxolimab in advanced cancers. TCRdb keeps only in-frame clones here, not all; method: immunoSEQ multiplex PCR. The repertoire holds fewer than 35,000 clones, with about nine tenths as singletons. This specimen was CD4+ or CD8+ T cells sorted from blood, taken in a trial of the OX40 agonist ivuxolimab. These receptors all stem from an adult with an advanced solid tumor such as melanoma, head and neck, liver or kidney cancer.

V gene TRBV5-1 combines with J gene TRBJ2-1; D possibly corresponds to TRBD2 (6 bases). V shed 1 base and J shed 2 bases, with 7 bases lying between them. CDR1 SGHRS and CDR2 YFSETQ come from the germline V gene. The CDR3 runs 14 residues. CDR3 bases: TGCGCCAGCAGCTTGCCGGGGGCCTACAATGAGCAGTTCTTC. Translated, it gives CASSLPGAYNEQFF. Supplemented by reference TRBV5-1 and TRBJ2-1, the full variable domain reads KAGVTQTPRYLIKTRGQQVTLSCSPISGHRSVSWYQQTPGQGLQFLFEYFSETQRNKGNFPGRFSGRQFSNSRSEMNVSTLELGDSALYLCASSLPGAYNEQFFGPGTRLTVL.

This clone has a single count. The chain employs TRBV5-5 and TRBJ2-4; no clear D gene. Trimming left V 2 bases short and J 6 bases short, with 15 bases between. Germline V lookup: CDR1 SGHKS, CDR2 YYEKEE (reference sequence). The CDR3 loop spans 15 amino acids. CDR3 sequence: CASSLNRALGNIQYF. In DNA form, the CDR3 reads TGTGCCAGCAGCTTAAACCGGGCCCTTGGAAACATTCAGTACTTC. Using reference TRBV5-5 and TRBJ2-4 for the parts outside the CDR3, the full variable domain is DAGVTQSPTHLIKTRGQQVTLRCSPISGHKSVSWYQQVLGQGPQFIFQYYEKEERGRGNFPDRFSARQFPNYSSELNVNALLLGDSALYLCASSLNRALGNIQYFGAGTRLSVL.

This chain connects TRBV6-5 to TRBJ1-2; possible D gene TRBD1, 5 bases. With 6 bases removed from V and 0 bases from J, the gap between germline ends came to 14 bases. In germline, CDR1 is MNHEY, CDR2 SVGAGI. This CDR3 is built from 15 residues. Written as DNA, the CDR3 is TGTGCCAGCAGCCGCCGGGGGGATGCTAACTATGGCTACACCTTC. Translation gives CASSRRGDANYGYTF.

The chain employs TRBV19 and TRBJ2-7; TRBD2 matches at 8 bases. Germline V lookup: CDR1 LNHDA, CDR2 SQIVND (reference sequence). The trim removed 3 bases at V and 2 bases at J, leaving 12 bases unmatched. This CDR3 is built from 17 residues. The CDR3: CASSMSASGPTTYEQYF. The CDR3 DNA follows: TGTGCCAGTAGTATGAGCGCTAGCGGGCCTACTACCTACGAGCAGTACTTC.

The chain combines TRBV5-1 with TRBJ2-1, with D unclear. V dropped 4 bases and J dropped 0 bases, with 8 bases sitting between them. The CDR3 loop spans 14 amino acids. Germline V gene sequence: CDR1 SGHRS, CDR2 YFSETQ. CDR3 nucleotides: TGCGCCAGCAGCCCCCCTAGCTCCTACAATGAGCAGTTCTTC. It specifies CASSPPSSYNEQFF.

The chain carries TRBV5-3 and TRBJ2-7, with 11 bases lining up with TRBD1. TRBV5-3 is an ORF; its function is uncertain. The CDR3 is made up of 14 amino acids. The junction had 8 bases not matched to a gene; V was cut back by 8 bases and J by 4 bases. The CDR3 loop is CARLRGTGGYEQYF. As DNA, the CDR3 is TGTGCCAGGCTAAGGGGGACAGGGGGATACGAGCAGTACTTC.

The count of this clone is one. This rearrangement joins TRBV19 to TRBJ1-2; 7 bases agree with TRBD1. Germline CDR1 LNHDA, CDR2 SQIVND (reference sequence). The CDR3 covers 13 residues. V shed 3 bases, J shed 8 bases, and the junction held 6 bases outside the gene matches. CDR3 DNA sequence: TGTGCCAGTAGTATCGACAGGGTTTGGGGCTACACCTTC. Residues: CASSIDRVWGYTF.

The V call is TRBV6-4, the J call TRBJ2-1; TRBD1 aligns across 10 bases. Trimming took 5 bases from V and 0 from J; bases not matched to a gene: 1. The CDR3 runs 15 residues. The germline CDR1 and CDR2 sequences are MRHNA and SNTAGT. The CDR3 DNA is TGTGCCAGCAGTAGGACAGGGGGCTCCTACAATGAGCAGTTCTTC. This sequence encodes CASSRTGGSYNEQFF.

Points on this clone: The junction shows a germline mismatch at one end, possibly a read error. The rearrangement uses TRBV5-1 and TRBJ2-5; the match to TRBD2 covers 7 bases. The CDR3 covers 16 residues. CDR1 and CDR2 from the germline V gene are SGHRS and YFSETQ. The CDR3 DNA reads TGCGCCAGCAGCTTGCTCGCGGGAGCACGCCAAGAGGCCCAGTACTTC. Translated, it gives CASSLLAGARQEAQYF.

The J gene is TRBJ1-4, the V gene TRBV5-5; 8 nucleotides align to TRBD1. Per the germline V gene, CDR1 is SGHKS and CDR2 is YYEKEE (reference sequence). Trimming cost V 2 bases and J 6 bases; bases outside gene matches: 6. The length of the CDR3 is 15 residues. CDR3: CASSFGTGGYEKLFF. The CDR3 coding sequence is TGTGCCAGCAGCTTCGGGACAGGTGGCTATGAAAAACTGTTTTTT. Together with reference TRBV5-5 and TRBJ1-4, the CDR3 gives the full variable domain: DAGVTQSPTHLIKTRGQQVTLRCSPISGHKSVSWYQQVLGQGPQFIFQYYEKEERGRGNFPDRFSARQFPNYSSELNVNALLLGDSALYLCASSFGTGGYEKLFFGSGTQLSVL.

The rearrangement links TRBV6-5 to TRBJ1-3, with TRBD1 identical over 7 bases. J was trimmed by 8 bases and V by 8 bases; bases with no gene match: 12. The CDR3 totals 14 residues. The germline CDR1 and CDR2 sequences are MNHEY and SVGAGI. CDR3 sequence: CASGPGTVGHTIYF. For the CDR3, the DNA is TGTGCCAGCGGACCTGGGACAGTTGGCCACACCATATATTTT.

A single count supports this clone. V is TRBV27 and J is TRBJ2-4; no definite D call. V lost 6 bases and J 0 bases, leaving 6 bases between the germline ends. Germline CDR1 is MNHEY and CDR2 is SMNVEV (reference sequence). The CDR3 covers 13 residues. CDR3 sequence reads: CASRGLAKNIQYF. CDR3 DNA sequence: TGTGCCAGCAGAGGATTAGCCAAAAACATTCAGTACTTC.

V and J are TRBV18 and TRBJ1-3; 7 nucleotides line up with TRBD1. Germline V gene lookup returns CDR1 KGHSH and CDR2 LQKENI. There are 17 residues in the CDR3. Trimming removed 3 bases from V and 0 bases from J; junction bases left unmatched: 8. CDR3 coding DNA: TGTGCCAGCTCACCCCGGGAAGGGGGCCCCTCTGGAAACACCATATATTTT. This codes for CASSPREGGPSGNTIYF.

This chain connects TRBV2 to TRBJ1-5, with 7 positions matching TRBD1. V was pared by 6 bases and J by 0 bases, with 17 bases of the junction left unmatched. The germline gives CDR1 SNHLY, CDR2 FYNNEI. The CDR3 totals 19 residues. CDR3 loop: CASSGKPLGQLYSNQPQHF. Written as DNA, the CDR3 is TGTGCCAGCAGCGGAAAACCCTTGGGACAGCTTTATAGCAATCAGCCCCAGCATTTT.

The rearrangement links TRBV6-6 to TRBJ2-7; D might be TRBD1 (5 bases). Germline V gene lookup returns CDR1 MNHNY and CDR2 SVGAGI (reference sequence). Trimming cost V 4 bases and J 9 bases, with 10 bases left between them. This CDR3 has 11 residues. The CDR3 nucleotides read TGTGCCAGCAGTTCTACGACAGCGCAGTACTTC. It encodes CASSSTTAQYF.

CDR3 in amino acids: CASSPAMGAGYEQYF. DNA for the CDR3: TGTGCCAGCAGTCCAGCCATGGGAGCCGGGTACGAGCAGTACTTC. The chain has TRBV27 and TRBJ2-7; a weak D match, TRBD2 (5 bases). The germline gives CDR1 MNHEY, CDR2 SMNVEV (reference sequence). The CDR3 extends over 15 amino acids. Trimming took 5 bases from V and 4 from J, leaving 18 bases between them.

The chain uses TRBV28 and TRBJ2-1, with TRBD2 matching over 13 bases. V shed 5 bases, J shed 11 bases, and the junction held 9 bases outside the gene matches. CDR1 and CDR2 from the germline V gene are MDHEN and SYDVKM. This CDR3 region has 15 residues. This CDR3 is CASSRPRTSGSKQFF. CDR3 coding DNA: TGTGCCAGCAGTCGCCCGCGGACTAGCGGGAGTAAGCAGTTCTTC.

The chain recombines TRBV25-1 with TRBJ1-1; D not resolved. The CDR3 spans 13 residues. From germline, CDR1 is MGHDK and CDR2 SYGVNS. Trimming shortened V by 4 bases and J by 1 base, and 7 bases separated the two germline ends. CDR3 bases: TGTGCCAGCAGTGTCCAAGAGAACACTGAAGCTTTCTTT. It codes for CASSVQENTEAFF.

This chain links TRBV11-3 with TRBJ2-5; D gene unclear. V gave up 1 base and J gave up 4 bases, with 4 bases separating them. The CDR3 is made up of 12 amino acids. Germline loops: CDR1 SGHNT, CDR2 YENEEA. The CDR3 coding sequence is TGTGCCAGCAGCTTAGGTGCAGAGACCCAGTACTTC. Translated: CASSLGAETQYF. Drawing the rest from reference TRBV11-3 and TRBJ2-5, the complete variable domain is EAGVVQSPRYKIIEKKQPVAFWCNPISGHNTLYWYLQNLGQGPELLIRYENEEAVDDSQLPKDRFSAERLKGVDSTLKIQPAELGDSAVYLCASSLGAETQYFGPGTRLLVL.

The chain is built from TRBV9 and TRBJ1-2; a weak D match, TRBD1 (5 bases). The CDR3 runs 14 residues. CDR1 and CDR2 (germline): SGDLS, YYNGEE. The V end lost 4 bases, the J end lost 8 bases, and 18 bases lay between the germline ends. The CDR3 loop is CASSPQVGEGGYTF. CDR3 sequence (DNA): TGTGCCAGCAGCCCACAAGTAGGGGAAGGAGGCTACACCTTC.

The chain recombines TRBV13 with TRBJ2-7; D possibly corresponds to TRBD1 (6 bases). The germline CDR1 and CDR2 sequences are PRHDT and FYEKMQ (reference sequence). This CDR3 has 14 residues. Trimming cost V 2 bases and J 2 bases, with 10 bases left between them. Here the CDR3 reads CASSLPGAAYEQYF. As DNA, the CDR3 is TGTGCCAGCAGCTTACCAGGGGCGGCCTACGAGCAGTACTTC.

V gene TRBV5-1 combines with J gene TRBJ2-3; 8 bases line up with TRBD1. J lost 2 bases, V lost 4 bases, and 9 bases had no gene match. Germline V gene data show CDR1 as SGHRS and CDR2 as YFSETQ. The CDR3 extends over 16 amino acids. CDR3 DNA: TGCGCCAGCAGCGAGACGACAGGGGCTATCACAGATACGCAGTATTTT. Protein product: CASSETTGAITDTQYF.